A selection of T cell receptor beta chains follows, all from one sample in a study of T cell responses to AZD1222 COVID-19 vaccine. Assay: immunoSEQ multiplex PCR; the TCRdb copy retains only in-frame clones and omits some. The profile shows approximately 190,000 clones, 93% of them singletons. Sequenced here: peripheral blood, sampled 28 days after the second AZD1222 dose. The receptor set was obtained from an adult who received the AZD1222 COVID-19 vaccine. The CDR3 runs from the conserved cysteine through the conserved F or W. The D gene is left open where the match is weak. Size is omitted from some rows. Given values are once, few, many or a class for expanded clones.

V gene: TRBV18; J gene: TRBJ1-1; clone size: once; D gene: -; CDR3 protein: CASSPQDHTGSYTEAFF; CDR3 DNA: TGTGCCAGCTCACCCCAAGATCACACAGGGTCGTACACTGAAGCTTTCTTT
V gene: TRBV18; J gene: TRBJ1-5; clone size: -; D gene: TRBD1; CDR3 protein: CASSLVGQGYPRSNQPQHF; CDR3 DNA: TGTGCCAGCTCCCTCGTCGGACAGGGCTATCCCCGAAGCAATCAGCCCCAGCATTTT
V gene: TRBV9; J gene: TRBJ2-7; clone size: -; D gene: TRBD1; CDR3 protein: CASIKGAVWRTHEQYF; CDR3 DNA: TGTGCCAGCATAAAGGGGGCGGTGTGGAGGACCCACGAGCAGTACTTC
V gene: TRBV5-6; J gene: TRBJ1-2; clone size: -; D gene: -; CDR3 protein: CASSLGDRRTNYGYTF; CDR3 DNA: TGTGCCAGCAGCTTAGGAGACAGGAGGACTAACTATGGCTACACCTTC
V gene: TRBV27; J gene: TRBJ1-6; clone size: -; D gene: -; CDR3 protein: CASSFGQPYGSPLHF; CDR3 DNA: TGTGCCAGCAGTTTCGGGCAGCCTTACGGTTCACCCCTCCACTTT
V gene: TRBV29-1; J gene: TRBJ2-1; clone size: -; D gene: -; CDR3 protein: CSVEWYGNEQFF; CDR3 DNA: TGCAGCGTTGAATGGTACGGCAATGAGCAGTTCTTC
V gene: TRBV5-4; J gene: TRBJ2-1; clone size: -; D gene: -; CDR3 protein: CASSFTPSSNEQFF; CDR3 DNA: TGTGCCAGCAGCTTTACCCCTTCAAGCAATGAGCAGTTCTTC
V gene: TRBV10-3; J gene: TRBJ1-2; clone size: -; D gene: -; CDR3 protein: CAIRTADGYTF; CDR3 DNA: TGTGCCATCAGGACTGCGGATGGCTACACCTTC
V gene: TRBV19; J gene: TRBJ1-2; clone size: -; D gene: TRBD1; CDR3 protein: CASSYGQGNYGYTF; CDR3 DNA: TGTGCCAGTAGCTATGGACAGGGCAACTATGGCTACACCTTC
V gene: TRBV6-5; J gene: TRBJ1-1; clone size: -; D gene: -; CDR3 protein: CASRGQTANTEAFF; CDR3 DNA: TGTGCCAGCAGAGGACAGACCGCTAACACTGAAGCTTTCTTT
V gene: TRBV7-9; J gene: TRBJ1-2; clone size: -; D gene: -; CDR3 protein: CASSPSRRGFGGYTF; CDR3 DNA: TGTGCCAGCAGCCCATCCCGGAGGGGGTTTGGTGGCTACACCTTC
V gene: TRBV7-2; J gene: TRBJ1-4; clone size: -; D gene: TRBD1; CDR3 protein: CASSPQTPGQGNEKLFF; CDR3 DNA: TGTGCCAGCAGCCCCCAAACTCCGGGACAGGGTAATGAAAAACTGTTTTTT
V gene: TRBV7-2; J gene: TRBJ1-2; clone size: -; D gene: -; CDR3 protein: CASSLVQLSYGYTF; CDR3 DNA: TGTGCCAGCAGCTTAGTTCAGCTGTCCTATGGCTACACCTTC
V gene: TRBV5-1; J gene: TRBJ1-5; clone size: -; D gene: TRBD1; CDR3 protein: CASSLEGTANQPQHF; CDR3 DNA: TGCGCCAGCAGCTTGGAGGGGACAGCAAATCAGCCCCAGCATTTT
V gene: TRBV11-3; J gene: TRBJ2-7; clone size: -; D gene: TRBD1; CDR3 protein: CASSLGQGEDEQYF; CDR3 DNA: TGTGCCAGCAGCCTAGGACAGGGTGAGGACGAGCAGTACTTC
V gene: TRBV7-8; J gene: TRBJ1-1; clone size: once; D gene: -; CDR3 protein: CASSARARGLNTEAFF; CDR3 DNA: TGTGCCAGCTCTGCTCGGGCCCGGGGCCTGAACACTGAAGCTTTCTTT
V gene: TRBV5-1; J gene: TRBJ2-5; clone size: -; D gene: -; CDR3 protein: CASTSRGGAEETQYF; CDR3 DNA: TGCGCCAGCACCAGTAGGGGGGGGGCGGAAGAGACCCAGTACTTC
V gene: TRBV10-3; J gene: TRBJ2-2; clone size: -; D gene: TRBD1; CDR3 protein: CAIRDRGTGDTGELFF; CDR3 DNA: TGTGCCATCCGCGACCGGGGGACAGGTGACACCGGGGAGCTGTTTTTT
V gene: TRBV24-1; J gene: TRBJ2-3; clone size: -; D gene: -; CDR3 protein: CATSDRVPTDTQYF; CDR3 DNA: TGTGCCACCAGTGATCGAGTCCCTACAGATACGCAGTATTTT
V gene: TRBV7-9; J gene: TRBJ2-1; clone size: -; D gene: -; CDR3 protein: CASSLPLSSAGSTSEQFF; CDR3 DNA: TGTGCCAGCAGCTTACCCCTCTCCTCCGCGGGGTCGACCTCGGAGCAGTTCTTC
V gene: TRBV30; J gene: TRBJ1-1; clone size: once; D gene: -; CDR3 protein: CAWSVFPGAAFF; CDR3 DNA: TGTGCCTGGAGTGTATTCCCGGGGGCAGCTTTCTTT
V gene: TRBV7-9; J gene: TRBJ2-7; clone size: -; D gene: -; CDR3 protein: CASSFYAAMEQYF; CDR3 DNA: TGTGCCAGCAGCTTTTACGCCGCTATGGAGCAGTACTTC
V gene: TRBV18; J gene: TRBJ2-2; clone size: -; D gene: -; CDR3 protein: CASSPPNRLHSNTGELFF; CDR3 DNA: TGTGCCAGCTCACCACCGAACAGGCTCCACTCGAACACCGGGGAGCTGTTTTTT
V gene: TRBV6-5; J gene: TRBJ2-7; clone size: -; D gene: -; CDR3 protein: CASSYSVSGAREQYF; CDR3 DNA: TGTGCCAGCAGTTACTCGGTTTCGGGGGCCCGCGAGCAGTACTTC
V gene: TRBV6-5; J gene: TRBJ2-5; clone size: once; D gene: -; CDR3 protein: CASRGSQETQYF; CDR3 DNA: TGTGCCAGCAGGGGCAGCCAAGAGACCCAGTACTTC
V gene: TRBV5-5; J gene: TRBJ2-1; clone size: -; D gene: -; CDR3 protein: CASSRGGGEQFF; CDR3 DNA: TGTGCCAGCAGTCGGGGCGGAGGAGAGCAGTTCTTC
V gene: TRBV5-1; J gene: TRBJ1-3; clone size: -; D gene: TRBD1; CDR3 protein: CASSFDRVDTIYF; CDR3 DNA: TGCGCCAGCAGCTTTGACAGGGTTGACACCATATATTTT
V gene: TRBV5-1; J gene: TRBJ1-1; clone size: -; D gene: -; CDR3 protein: CASSLGGNTEAFF; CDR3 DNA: TGCGCCAGCAGCTTGGGTGGGAACACTGAAGCTTTCTTT
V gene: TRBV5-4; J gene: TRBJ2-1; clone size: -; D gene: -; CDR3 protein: CASSLRVNLVYNEQFF; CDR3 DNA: TGTGCCAGCAGCTTGAGGGTGAACCTCGTCTACAATGAGCAGTTCTTC
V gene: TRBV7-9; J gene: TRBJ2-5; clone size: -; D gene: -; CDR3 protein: CASSLSGVIQETQYF; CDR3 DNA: TGTGCCAGCAGCTTATCTGGGGTAATTCAAGAGACCCAGTACTTC
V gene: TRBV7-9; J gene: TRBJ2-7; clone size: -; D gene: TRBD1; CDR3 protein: CASSSPEGQGFIYEQYF; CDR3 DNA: TGTGCCAGCAGCTCACCTGAAGGACAGGGGTTTATCTACGAGCAGTACTTC
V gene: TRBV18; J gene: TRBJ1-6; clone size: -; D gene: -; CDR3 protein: CASSPGGGGNSPLHF; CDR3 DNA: TGTGCCAGCTCACCCGGCGGGGGCGGGAATTCACCCCTCCACTTT
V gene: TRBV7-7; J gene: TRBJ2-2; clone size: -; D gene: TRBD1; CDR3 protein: CASSHKTGDTGELFF; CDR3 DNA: TGTGCCAGCAGCCACAAGACAGGGGATACCGGGGAGCTGTTTTTT
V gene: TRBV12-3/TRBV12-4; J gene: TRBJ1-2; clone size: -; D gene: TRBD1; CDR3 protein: CASRITGGYGYTF; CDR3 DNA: TGTGCCAGCAGGATTACAGGGGGCTATGGCTACACCTTC
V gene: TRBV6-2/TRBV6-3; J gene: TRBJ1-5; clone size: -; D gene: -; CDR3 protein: CASSTSGPSYSNQPQHF; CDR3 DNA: -
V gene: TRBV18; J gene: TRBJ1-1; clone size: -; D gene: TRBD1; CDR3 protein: CASSPRDRGPRGTEAFF; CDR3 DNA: TGTGCCAGCTCACCCCGGGACAGGGGGCCCCGGGGGACTGAAGCTTTCTTT
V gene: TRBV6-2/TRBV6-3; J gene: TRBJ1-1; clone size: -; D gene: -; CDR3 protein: CASSYLAYTEAFF; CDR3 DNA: TGTGCCAGCAGTTACTTGGCGTACACTGAAGCTTTCTTT
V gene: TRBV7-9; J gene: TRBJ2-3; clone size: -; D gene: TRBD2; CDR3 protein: CASSLRVLAGELHTDTQYF; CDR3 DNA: TGTGCCAGCAGCTTACGGGTGCTAGCGGGGGAACTCCACACAGATACGCAGTATTTT
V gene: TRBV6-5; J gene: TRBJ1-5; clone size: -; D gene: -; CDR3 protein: CASGVGKGQPQHF; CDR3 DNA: TGTGCCAGCGGGGTAGGGAAAGGACAGCCCCAGCATTTT
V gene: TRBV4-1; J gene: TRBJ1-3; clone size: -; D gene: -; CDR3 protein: CASSQGLAAGNTIYF; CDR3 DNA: TGCGCCAGCAGCCAAGGACTGGCAGCAGGAAACACCATATATTTT
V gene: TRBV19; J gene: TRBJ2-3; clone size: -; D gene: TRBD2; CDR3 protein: CATTTSGGITDTQYF; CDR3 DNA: TGTGCCACTACGACTAGCGGGGGGATCACAGATACGCAGTATTTT
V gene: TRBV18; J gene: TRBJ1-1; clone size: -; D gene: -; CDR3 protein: CASSIQSHSVNTEAFF; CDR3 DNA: TGTGCCAGCTCGATACAATCCCATTCCGTGAACACTGAAGCTTTCTTT
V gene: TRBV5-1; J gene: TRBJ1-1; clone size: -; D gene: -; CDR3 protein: CASSFSSTDTEAFF; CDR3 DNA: TGCGCCAGCAGCTTCTCTTCAACCGACACTGAAGCTTTCTTT
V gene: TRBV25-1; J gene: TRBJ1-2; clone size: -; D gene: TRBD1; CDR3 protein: CASSSAGTDKGYTF; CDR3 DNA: TGTGCCAGCAGTTCCGCCGGGACAGATAAAGGCTACACCTTC
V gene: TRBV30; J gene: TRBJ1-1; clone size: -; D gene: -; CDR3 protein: CAWSPYENTEAFF; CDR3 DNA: TGTGCCTGGAGTCCGTACGAGAACACTGAAGCTTTCTTT